Shown below are 12 T cell receptor beta chains from a single sample sequenced in a study of cytomegalovirus exposure and HLA in healthy donors. The PCR used 60 Vbeta and 13 Jbeta primers. TCRdb's table, derived via immunoSEQ multiplex PCR, lists solely in-frame clones and lacks some. This sample carries over 150,000 clones, 70% to 85% of them seen once, and the ten largest clones take about 4.4%. Sequenced: PBMCs. Receptors were obtained from a man in his forties or fifties in good health and CMV-seronegative.

The chain recombines TRBV7-9 with TRBJ2-6; TRBD2 matches at 7 bases. The germline gives CDR1 SEHNR, CDR2 FQNEAQ (reference sequence). This CDR3 spans 16 amino acids. The junction had 2 bases not matched to a gene; V was cut back by 3 bases and J by 0 bases. The CDR3 bases are TGTGCCAGCAGCTTTCAGCGGGGCTCTGGGGCCAACGTCCTGACTTTC. Its translation is CASSFQRGSGANVLTF.

This clone was seen only once. This sequence joins TRBV6-5 and TRBJ1-5, with 8 positions matching TRBD1. Germline lookup yields CDR1 MNHEY and CDR2 SVGAGI. Trimming took 4 bases from V and 7 from J; bases not matched to a gene: 6. The CDR3 length is 14 residues. The CDR3 is CASSLDRGRQPQHF. In DNA, the CDR3 is TGTGCCAGCAGTTTAGACAGGGGCCGGCAGCCCCAGCATTTT.

Remarks on this clone: The junction and the germline gene differ at one end; a read error may be behind it. The identical CDR3 is also encoded by other nucleotide sequences in the sample. The rearrangement uses TRBV5-1 and TRBJ1-6; D is perhaps TRBD1 (5 bases). Germline CDR1 SGHRS, CDR2 YFSETQ. The length of the CDR3 is 15 residues. The CDR3 DNA reads TGCGCCAGCAGCTTGGCGACGGGCGGGGGATCACCCCTCCATTTT. Translated, it gives CASSLATGGGSPLHF.

This rearrangement joins TRBV2 to TRBJ1-5; D may be TRBD1 (6 bases). Trimming left V 2 bases short and J 3 bases short, with 20 bases between. The CDR3 is made up of 18 amino acids. Germline loops: CDR1 SNHLY, CDR2 FYNNEI. This CDR3 is CASSELGRGLTLNQPQHF. In DNA form, the CDR3 reads TGTGCCAGCAGTGAACTAGGCAGGGGCCTGACCCTCAATCAGCCCCAGCATTTT.

J is TRBJ2-1 and V is TRBV4-1, with D possibly TRBD2 on 5 matching bases. V was shortened by 1 base and J by 5 bases, with 6 bases between the two germline ends. The V gene's germline CDR1 is MGHRA and CDR2 YSYEKL. CDR3 length: 13 amino acids. In DNA, the CDR3 is TGCGCCAGCAGCCAAGGCGGGCACAATGAGCAGTTCTTC. Amino acid sequence: CASSQGGHNEQFF.

The rearrangement links TRBV5-1 to TRBJ2-7; D possibly corresponds to TRBD1 (5 bases). The CDR3 length is 13 residues. CDR1 is SGHRS, CDR2 YFSETQ, per germline. With 3 bases removed from V and 3 bases from J, the gap between germline ends came to 10 bases. CDR3 sequence reads: CASSWGDSYEQYF. CDR3 DNA sequence: TGCGCCAGCAGCTGGGGTGACAGCTACGAGCAGTACTTC.

The chain is built from TRBV5-1 and TRBJ2-2; D uncertain. The CDR3 spans 14 residues. Germline lookup yields CDR1 SGHRS and CDR2 YFSETQ. Deletions cut 2 bases from V and 3 bases from J, with 8 bases between. The DNA for the CDR3 is TGCGCCAGCAGCTTTGGCGGAGACACCGGGGAGCTGTTTTTT. This translates into CASSFGGDTGELFF.

V usage is TRBV7-2 and J usage is TRBJ1-1; 8 bases agree with TRBD1. V lost 3 bases to trimming and J lost 4 bases; unmatched junction nucleotides: 7. CDR1 SGHTA and CDR2 FQGNSA come from the germline V gene. The CDR3 runs to 15 residues. The CDR3 reads CASSLISGGGTEAFF. The CDR3 nucleotides read TGTGCCAGCAGCTTGATATCAGGGGGCGGCACTGAAGCTTTCTTT.

The rearrangement links TRBV6-5 to TRBJ2-1; D is possibly TRBD2 (6 bases). The CDR3 covers 12 residues. V dropped 7 bases and J dropped 12 bases, with 16 bases sitting between them. CDR1 and CDR2 (germline): MNHEY, SVGAGI. The CDR3 spells CASTTGSGLQFF. The DNA for the CDR3 is TGTGCCAGCACCACCGGTAGCGGATTGCAGTTCTTC.

This chain links TRBV6-1 with TRBJ2-3; D possibly corresponds to TRBD1 (6 bases). Per germline, CDR1 MNHNS and CDR2 SASEGT. The V gene lost 7 bases and the J gene lost 3 bases, with 14 bases spanning the gap. CDR3 size: 14 residues. CDR3: CASKRGTATDTQYF. CDR3 coding DNA: TGTGCCAGCAAAAGGGGGACCGCGACAGATACGCAGTATTTT.

CDR3 amino acids: CASSSGQPGDTEAFF. CDR3 DNA: TGTGCCAGCAGCTCGGGACAGCCGGGGGACACTGAAGCTTTCTTT. The chain is built from TRBV7-9 and TRBJ1-1; 7 nucleotides line up with TRBD1. The V gene's germline CDR1 is SEHNR and CDR2 FQNEAQ (reference sequence). The CDR3 spans 15 residues. The V and J ends lost 4 bases and 3 bases, in that order; junction bases with no gene match: 8. The variable domain in full, completed from reference TRBV7-9 and TRBJ1-1, reads DTGVSQNPRHKITKRGQNVTFRCDPISEHNRLYWYRQTLGQGPEFLTYFQNEAQLEKSRLLSDRFSAERPKGSFSTLEIQRTEQGDSAMYLCASSSGQPGDTEAFFGQGTRLTVV.

This rearrangement joins TRBV6-6 to TRBJ2-5; 11 bases agree with TRBD1. J was trimmed by 5 bases and V by 6 bases; bases with no gene match: 8. The V gene's germline CDR1 is MNHNY and CDR2 SVGAGI (reference sequence). The length of the CDR3 is 15 residues. CDR3 bases: TGTGCCAGCAGCCCGGGACAGGGGGTTGGGGAGACCCAGTACTTC. It translates to CASSPGQGVGETQYF.